This is a list of T cell receptor beta chains from one sample in a study of shared clonotypes between healthy human individuals. Here immunoSEQ multiplex PCR was the method, and the copy in TCRdb shows in-frame clones only, minus some. The sample consists of around 700,000 clones, about 78% of them appearing once. Sequenced material: memory CD4+ T cells sorted from blood. These receptors were collected from a woman aged 25 to 39 in good health. Each CDR3 is given with its conserved first and last residue. The D gene is left open where the match is weak. Clone size is not always given. Where it is, it says once, few, many or a class for expanded clones.

D gene: TRBD2; clone size: NA; V gene: TRBV7-3; J gene: TRBJ2-5; CDR3 DNA: TGTGCCAGCAGCTTAGGAGGAGCGGGAGGAAGGGAGACCCAGTACTTC; CDR3 protein: CASSLGGAGGRETQYF
D gene: NA; clone size: NA; V gene: TRBV30; J gene: TRBJ1-5; CDR3 DNA: TGTGCCTGGTCTGCCCGGGCAGGTCAGCCCCAGCATTTT; CDR3 protein: CAWSARAGQPQHF
D gene: NA; clone size: once; V gene: TRBV7-8; J gene: TRBJ2-3; CDR3 DNA: TGTGCCAGCAGCCAAGTCTTGCCCACAGATACGCAGTATTTT; CDR3 protein: CASSQVLPTDTQYF
D gene: TRBD1; clone size: NA; V gene: TRBV11-1; J gene: TRBJ2-7; CDR3 DNA: TGTGCCAGCAGCAGGGACAGATCCTACGAGCAGTACTTC; CDR3 protein: CASSRDRSYEQYF
D gene: TRBD2; clone size: few; V gene: TRBV9; J gene: TRBJ2-7; CDR3 DNA: TGTGCCAGCAGCAGAGGGACTAGCGGCGAGCAGTACTTC; CDR3 protein: CASSRGTSGEQYF
D gene: NA; clone size: NA; V gene: TRBV5-1; J gene: TRBJ2-1; CDR3 DNA: TGCGCCAGCAGCTTCACGAGTTCCTACAATGAGCAGTTCTTC; CDR3 protein: CASSFTSSYNEQFF
D gene: NA; clone size: NA; V gene: TRBV5-6; J gene: TRBJ2-7; CDR3 DNA: TGTGCCAGCAGCTTGGCCCGGGACGGGGACGAGCAGTACTTC; CDR3 protein: CASSLARDGDEQYF
D gene: NA; clone size: few; V gene: TRBV6-5; J gene: TRBJ2-5; CDR3 DNA: TGTGCCAGCAGTCCCGGGCTGTTTGGGGAGACCCAGTACTTC; CDR3 protein: CASSPGLFGETQYF
D gene: NA; clone size: NA; V gene: TRBV19; J gene: TRBJ1-1; CDR3 DNA: TGTGCCAGTAGTTACTCCCTCGTACGCACTGAAGCTTTCTTT; CDR3 protein: CASSYSLVRTEAFF
D gene: TRBD2; clone size: few; V gene: TRBV18; J gene: TRBJ2-7; CDR3 DNA: TGTGCCAGCTCACCTGGGCTAGCGGGAGGCTACGAGCAGTACTTC; CDR3 protein: CASSPGLAGGYEQYF
D gene: NA; clone size: NA; V gene: TRBV2; J gene: TRBJ1-1; CDR3 DNA: TGTGCCAGTTTCCCAGAGAACACTGAAGCTTTCTTT; CDR3 protein: CASFPENTEAFF
D gene: TRBD1; clone size: NA; V gene: TRBV7-6; J gene: TRBJ1-1; CDR3 DNA: TGTGCCAGCAGCTCCCAGGGGGCGCGGAACACTGAAGCTTTCTTT; CDR3 protein: CASSSQGARNTEAFF
D gene: NA; clone size: NA; V gene: TRBV15; J gene: TRBJ1-1; CDR3 DNA: TGTGCCACCAGCGAGCCAAAAATGAACACTGAAGCTTTCTTT; CDR3 protein: CATSEPKMNTEAFF
D gene: NA; clone size: NA; V gene: TRBV6-6; J gene: TRBJ1-1; CDR3 DNA: TGTGCCAGCAGGGGGAGTCTTCAGGGAAGCACTGAAGCTTTCTTT; CDR3 protein: CASRGSLQGSTEAFF
D gene: NA; clone size: NA; V gene: TRBV4-1; J gene: TRBJ2-7; CDR3 DNA: TGCGCCAGCAGCCGCGGTCGGACTACCGGGACTGAGCAGTACTTC; CDR3 protein: CASSRGRTTGTEQYF
D gene: NA; clone size: NA; V gene: TRBV30; J gene: TRBJ2-1; CDR3 DNA: TGTGCCTGGACAATGCTAGCGAACAATGAGCAGTTCTTC; CDR3 protein: CAWTMLANNEQFF
D gene: NA; clone size: once; V gene: TRBV25-1; J gene: TRBJ1-5; CDR3 DNA: TGTGCCAGCAGTGAAGGGGCGTTGGCAGGGGAGCTCAATCAGCCCCAGCATTTT; CDR3 protein: CASSEGALAGELNQPQHF
D gene: TRBD1; clone size: NA; V gene: TRBV19; J gene: TRBJ2-7; CDR3 DNA: TGTGCCAGTAGTATCCAGGGGACAGGGCTATCCGAGCAGTACTTC; CDR3 protein: CASSIQGTGLSEQYF
D gene: TRBD1; clone size: NA; V gene: TRBV27; J gene: TRBJ1-1; CDR3 DNA: TGTGCCAGCGCTCAGGACAGGGGGCGATCTGAAGCTTTCTTT; CDR3 protein: CASAQDRGRSEAFF
D gene: NA; clone size: once; V gene: TRBV6-5; J gene: TRBJ2-7; CDR3 DNA: TGTGCCAGCAGTAACCCAGGGATCCCCGAGCAGTACTTC; CDR3 protein: CASSNPGIPEQYF
D gene: NA; clone size: NA; V gene: TRBV28; J gene: TRBJ1-4; CDR3 DNA: TGTGCCAGCAGTTTAGGGAGCACTAATGAAAAACTGTTTTTT; CDR3 protein: CASSLGSTNEKLFF
D gene: TRBD1; clone size: NA; V gene: TRBV4-1; J gene: TRBJ2-3; CDR3 DNA: TGCGCCAGCAGCCCACAGGGGAGTCGCACAGATACGCAGTATTTT; CDR3 protein: CASSPQGSRTDTQYF
D gene: TRBD1; clone size: once; V gene: TRBV19; J gene: TRBJ1-1; CDR3 DNA: TGTGCCAGTAGTGACAGGGAGGGTGTAGATGGCACTGAAGCTTTCTTT; CDR3 protein: CASSDREGVDGTEAFF
D gene: TRBD1; clone size: NA; V gene: TRBV7-6; J gene: TRBJ2-7; CDR3 DNA: TGTGCCAGCAGCACCTCAACAGGGGCTTGGCACGAGCAGTACTTC; CDR3 protein: CASSTSTGAWHEQYF
D gene: TRBD2; clone size: few; V gene: TRBV29-1; J gene: TRBJ2-1; CDR3 DNA: TGCAGCGTGACTAGCGGGGGCAGCTCCTACAATGAGCAGTTCTTC; CDR3 protein: CSVTSGGSSYNEQFF
D gene: NA; clone size: NA; V gene: TRBV28; J gene: TRBJ1-5; CDR3 DNA: TGTGCCAGCAGTGGTTCAGGGAGGGCCCAGCATTTT; CDR3 protein: CASSGSGRAQHF
D gene: TRBD1; clone size: few; V gene: TRBV23-1; J gene: TRBJ2-3; CDR3 DNA: TGCGCCAGCAGTCAAGCAATCTACAGGGGCCGGACAGATACGCAGTATTTT; CDR3 protein: CASSQAIYRGRTDTQYF
D gene: NA; clone size: NA; V gene: TRBV28; J gene: TRBJ1-1; CDR3 DNA: TGTGCCAGCAGTTTACACATGAAGGCTTTCTTT; CDR3 protein: CASSLHMKAFF